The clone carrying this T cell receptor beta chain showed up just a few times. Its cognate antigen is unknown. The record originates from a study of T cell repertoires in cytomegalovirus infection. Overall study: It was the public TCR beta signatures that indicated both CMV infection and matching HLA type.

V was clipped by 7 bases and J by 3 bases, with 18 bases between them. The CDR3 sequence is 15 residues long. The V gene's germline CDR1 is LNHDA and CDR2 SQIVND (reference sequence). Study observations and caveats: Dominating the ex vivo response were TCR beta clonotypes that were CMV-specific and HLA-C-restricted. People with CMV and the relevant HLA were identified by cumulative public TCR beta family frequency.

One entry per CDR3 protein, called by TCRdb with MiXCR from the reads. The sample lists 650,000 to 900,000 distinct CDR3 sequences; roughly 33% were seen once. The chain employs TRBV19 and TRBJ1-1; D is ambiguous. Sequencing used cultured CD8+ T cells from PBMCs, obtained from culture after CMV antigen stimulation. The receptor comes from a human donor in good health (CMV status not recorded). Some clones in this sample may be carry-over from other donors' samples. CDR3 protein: CASNHGQRPYTEAFF. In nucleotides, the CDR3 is TGTGCCAGTAACCACGGGCAGCGGCCATACACTGAAGCTTTCTTT.